What follows is one T cell receptor (beta chain) and its context. Its cognate antigen has yet to be identified. Within one base of it there is no much larger clone, and no base qualities were kept. The data stem from a study of regulatory T cells in long-lasting Graves disease (TCRdb year 2021). Describing the broader study: Persistent Graves' disease was defined as persistently positive TSH receptor autoantibodies together with antithyroid drug treatment for over 5 years. Peripheral blood TCR sequencing and RNA sequencing compared persistent Graves' disease patients with newly diagnosed Graves' disease patients. The study was conducted in China and was registered as a clinical trial. A total of roughly 35 samples were covered by TCR sequencing, comprising roughly 13 persistent and around 20 newly diagnosed Graves' disease patients. In the clinical cohort, patients with persistent Graves' disease had used antithyroid drugs for an average of about 10.3 years.

Explained via the paper, the time point label denotes: persistent/refractory GD, antithyroid drugs over 5 years with positive TRAb. For both TCR sequencing and RNA sequencing, RNA was extracted from PBMCs in TRIzol. Graves' disease was diagnosed according to American Thyroid Association guidelines. Recruitment of patients was carried out at an endocrinology department in Xi'an, China. Each patient gave 8.5 to 9.5 milliliters of peripheral blood, collected in an EDTA anticoagulant tube. Ficoll Paque Plus density gradient separation was used to isolate PBMCs, and no additional T cell sorting was done. An Agilent 2100 Bioanalyzer and agarose gel were used to assess RNA quality, and a NanoDrop 2000 was used to measure RNA concentration. Library generation was performed with multiplex PCR. Sequenced using an Illumina HiSeq 4000. CDR3 regions were amplified by Arm-PCR with iRepertoire HTBI primers to construct TCR beta libraries. PCR products were gel purified before sequencing. As for the authors' bioinformatics: Gene usage analysis of CDR3 amino acid clonotypes relied on the roughly 58 TRBV and about 15 TRBJ segments identified across samples. COPE and FqMerger were used to merge filtered high-quality paired reads into contigs. BLAST was used to align contigs to the IMGT TRBV, TRBD and TRBJ reference genes, and CDR3 was defined following IMGT. Highly expanded clones were defined as clonotypes with a frequency above 0.1%. Repertoire diversity was measured by Shannon entropy, and V-J evenness by the Gini coefficient. A clonotype was considered public if more than one individual shared it. TCRdb itself trimmed the public reads at Q25 with fastp, ran MiXCR and retained productive beta chains. When rows share a CDR3 protein, they turn into one entry using the most common DNA and genes. The V and J calls, along with clone size, are taken from TCRdb and not from the paper's own processing. This sample is represented by 430,000 or so distinct CDR3 sequences; under 25% of them were singletons. The ten largest clones capture roughly an eighth of the sample.

The paper's findings and limits, for the study overall: Preferential use of TRBV28, TRBJ1-2 and TRBJ2-5 was observed in persistent disease, whereas TRBV20-1 and TRBJ2-1 were favored in newly diagnosed disease. Lower TCR Shannon entropy and fewer highly expanded clones were observed in persistent Graves' disease patients than in newly diagnosed patients, which suggested clonal expansion. The authors acknowledged the small sample size as a limitation that may reduce accuracy. Only the TCR beta chain was sequenced and analyzed. The study examined only peripheral blood because the primary lesion, thyroid tissue, could not be accessed. Persistent patients shared more public clonotypes among themselves (around 2,500) than newly diagnosed patients did (approximately 900).

CDR1 is given as DFQATT and CDR2 as SNEGSKA, both from the germline V gene (reference sequence). The CDR3 has 14 amino acids, counting the end cysteine and phenylalanine. Here the CDR3 DNA is all that survives: 42 bases in frame from base 1. The V end gives up 4 bases and the J end 3 bases, leaving 3 bases in the junction not matched to a gene. The chain uses TRBV20-1 and TRBJ2-2; 9 central nucleotides agree with TRBD1. The sequences come from peripheral blood mononuclear cells (PBMCs), collected when the disease was refractory, from a patient treated with antithyroid drugs. The clonotype comes from a female donor with Graves disease. At the DNA level, the sequence is TGCAGTGCTAAGACAGGGGGGGACACCGGGGAGCTGTTTTTT. Its protein product is CSAKTGGDTGELFF.